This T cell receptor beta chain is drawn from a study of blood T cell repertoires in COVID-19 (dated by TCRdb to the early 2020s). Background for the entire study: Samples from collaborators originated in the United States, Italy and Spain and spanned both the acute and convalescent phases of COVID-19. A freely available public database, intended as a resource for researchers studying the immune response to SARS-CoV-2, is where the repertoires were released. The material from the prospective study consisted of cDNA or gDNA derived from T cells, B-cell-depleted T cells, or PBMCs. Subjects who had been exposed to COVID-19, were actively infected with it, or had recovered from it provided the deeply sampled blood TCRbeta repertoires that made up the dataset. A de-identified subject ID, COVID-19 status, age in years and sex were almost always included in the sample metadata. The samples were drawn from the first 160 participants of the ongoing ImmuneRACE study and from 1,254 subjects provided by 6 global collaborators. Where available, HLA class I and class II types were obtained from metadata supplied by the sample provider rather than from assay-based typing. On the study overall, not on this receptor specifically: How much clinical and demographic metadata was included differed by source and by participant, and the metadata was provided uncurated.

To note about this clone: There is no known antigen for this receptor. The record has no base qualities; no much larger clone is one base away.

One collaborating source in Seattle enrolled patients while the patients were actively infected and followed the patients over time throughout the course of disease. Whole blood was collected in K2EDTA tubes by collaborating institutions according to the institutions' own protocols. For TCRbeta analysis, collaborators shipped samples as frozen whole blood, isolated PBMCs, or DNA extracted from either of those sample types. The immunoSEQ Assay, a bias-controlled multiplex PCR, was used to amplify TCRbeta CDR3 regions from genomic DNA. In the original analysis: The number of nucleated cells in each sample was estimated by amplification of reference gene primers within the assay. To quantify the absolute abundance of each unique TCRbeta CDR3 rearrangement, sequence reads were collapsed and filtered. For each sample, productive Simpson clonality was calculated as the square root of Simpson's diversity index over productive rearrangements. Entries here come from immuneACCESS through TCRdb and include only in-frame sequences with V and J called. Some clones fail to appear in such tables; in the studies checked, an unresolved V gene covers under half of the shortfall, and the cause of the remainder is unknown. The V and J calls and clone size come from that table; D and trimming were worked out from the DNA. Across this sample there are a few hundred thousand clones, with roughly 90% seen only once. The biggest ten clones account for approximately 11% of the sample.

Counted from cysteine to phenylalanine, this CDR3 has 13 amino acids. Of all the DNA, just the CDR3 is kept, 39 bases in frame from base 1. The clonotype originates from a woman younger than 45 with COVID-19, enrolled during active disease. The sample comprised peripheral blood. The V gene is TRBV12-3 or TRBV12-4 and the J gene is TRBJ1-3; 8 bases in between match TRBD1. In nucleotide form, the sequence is TGTGCTAGTAGGACAGGGATGGGAAACACCATATATTTT. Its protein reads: CASRTGMGNTIYF.